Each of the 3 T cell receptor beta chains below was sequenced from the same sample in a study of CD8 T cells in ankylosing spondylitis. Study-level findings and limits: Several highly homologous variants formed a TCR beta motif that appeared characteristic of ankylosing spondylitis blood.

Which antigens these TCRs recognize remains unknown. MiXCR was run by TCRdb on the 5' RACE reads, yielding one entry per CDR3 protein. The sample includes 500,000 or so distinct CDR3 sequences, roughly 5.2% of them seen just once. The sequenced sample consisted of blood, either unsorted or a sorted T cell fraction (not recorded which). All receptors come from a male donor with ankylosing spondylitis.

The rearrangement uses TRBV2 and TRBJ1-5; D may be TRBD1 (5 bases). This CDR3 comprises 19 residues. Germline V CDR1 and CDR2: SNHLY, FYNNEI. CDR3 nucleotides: TGTACCATCTGGCTGTATGTACTAGGGGTAGGTGATAGCAATCAGCCCCAGCATTTT. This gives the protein CTIWLYVLGVGDSNQPQHF.

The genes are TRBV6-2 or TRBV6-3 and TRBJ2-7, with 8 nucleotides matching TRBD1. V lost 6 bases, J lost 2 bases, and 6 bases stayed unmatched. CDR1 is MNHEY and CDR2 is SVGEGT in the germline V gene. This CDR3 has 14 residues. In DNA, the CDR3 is TGTGCCAGCAGAAAACAGGGGGGAACCTACGAGCAGTACTTC. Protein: CASRKQGGTYEQYF.

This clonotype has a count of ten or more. The chain's CDR3 is CASSQDRVSEAFF. DNA for the CDR3: TGTGCCAGCTCCCAGGACAGGGTATCTGAAGCTTTCTTT. The chain combines TRBV18 with TRBJ1-1; 8 bases line up with TRBD1. Germline V CDR1 and CDR2: KGHSH, LQKENI. Losses at the gene ends were 6 bases for V and 6 bases for J; bases not matched to a gene: 6. The CDR3 has 13 residues.